This TCR beta chain was captured in a study of blood T cell repertoires in COVID-19. Profiled with immunoSEQ multiplex PCR; TCRdb holds only in-frame clones, not every one. The sample includes 300,000 to 450,000 clones, 70% to 90% of them seen just once. This CDR3 spans 15 amino acids. J gave up 5 bases and V 4 bases, and 9 bases lay outside the gene matches. Germline-derived CDR1 and CDR2 are MNHEY and SMNVEV (reference sequence). Input material: PBMCs or T cells enriched from blood (not recorded which). The rearrangement links TRBV27 to TRBJ2-7; 9 bases agree with TRBD1. This receptor was obtained from a man between 40 and 49 years old in a cohort exposed to, infected with or recovered from COVID-19 (not recorded which). CDR3 residues: CASSSRLDRGHEQYF. The CDR3 DNA reads as TGTGCCAGCAGTTCCCGGTTGGACAGGGGCCACGAGCAGTACTTC.